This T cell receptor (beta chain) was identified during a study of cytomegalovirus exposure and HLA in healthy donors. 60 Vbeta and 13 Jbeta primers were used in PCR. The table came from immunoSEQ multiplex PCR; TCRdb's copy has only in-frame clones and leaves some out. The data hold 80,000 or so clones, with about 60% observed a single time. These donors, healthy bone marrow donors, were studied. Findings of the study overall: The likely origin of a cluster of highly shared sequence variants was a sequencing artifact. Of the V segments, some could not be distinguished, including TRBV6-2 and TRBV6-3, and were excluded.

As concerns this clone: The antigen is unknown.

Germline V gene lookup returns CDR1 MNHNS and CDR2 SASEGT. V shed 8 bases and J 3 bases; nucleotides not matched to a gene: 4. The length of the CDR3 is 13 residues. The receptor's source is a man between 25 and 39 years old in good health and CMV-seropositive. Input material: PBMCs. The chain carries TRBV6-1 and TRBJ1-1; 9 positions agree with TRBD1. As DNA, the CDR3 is TGTGCCAGCCGGACAGGGGAGTACACTGAAGCTTTCTTT. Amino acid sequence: CASRTGEYTEAFF.